One sample yielded the 28 T cell receptor beta chains listed below, sequenced in a study of beta chain features in type 1 diabetes. These receptors lack a known antigen. The study, taken as a whole, reports: All four CD4+ subsets of Type 1 diabetes patients contained TCRB CDR3s that were moderately but significantly shorter.

The sequenced template was cDNA made from the entire isolated RNA. Assay used: immunoSEQ multiplex PCR; TCRdb lists only in-frame clones, some missing. Among around 280,000 clones listed, over 12% were seen once. Sequenced material: naive CD4+ T cells from blood. The receptors derive from a man between 18 and 29 years old with type 1 diabetes.

The CDR3 loop reads CASSAFPDWRDTQYF. The CDR3 DNA reads as TGCGCCAGCAGCGCGTTTCCCGACTGGCGTGATACGCAGTATTTT. The rearrangement uses TRBV5-1 and TRBJ2-3, with no clear D. The CDR3 consists of 15 residues. With 4 bases removed from V and 6 bases from J, the gap between germline ends came to 18 bases. In germline, CDR1 is SGHRS, CDR2 YFSETQ.

This clone has a single count. The V call is TRBV4-1, the J call TRBJ2-3; no clear D. Trimming left V 1 base short and J 2 bases short, with 10 bases between. This CDR3 has 15 residues. Germline loops: CDR1 MGHRA, CDR2 YSYEKL. The CDR3 spells CASSQVSRPTDTQYF. The DNA of the CDR3 is TGCGCCAGCAGCCAAGTTAGCAGACCCACAGATACGCAGTATTTT.

This clone was detected once. The V and J genes are TRBV11-2 and TRBJ2-5, with D perhaps matching TRBD2 (6 bases). Per the germline V gene, CDR1 is SGHAT and CDR2 is FQNNGV. CDR3 length equals 14 residues. Trimming shortened V by 7 bases and J by 3 bases, and 15 bases separated the two germline ends. The CDR3, as DNA: TGTGCCAGCACCCGGACCGGGGGTGAAGAGACCCAGTACTTC. Its protein product is CASTRTGGEETQYF.

This clone has a handful of counts. The chain carries TRBV29-1 and TRBJ2-7, with 11 bases fitting TRBD2. The CDR3 covers 13 residues. Trimming cost V 5 bases and J 7 bases; bases outside gene matches: 7. Per the germline V gene, CDR1 is SQVTM and CDR2 is ANQGSEA. CDR3 DNA: TGCAGCGTTAAGGGACTAGCGGTGGGAGAGCAGTACTTC. Its translation is CSVKGLAVGEQYF.

This clone was seen only a few times. The gene calls are TRBV30 and TRBJ1-1; D remains unclear. V lost 4 bases, J lost 10 bases, and 13 bases lay in between. Germline V CDR1 and CDR2: GTSNPN, SVGIG (reference sequence). The CDR3 is 11 amino acids. CDR3 region: CAWKIGGPAFF. DNA for the CDR3: TGTGCCTGGAAAATAGGAGGGCCAGCTTTCTTT.

The CDR3 bases are TGTGCCAGCAGACATGGACAGAGGAACACTGAAGCTTTCTTT. Encoded protein: CASRHGQRNTEAFF. The chain joins TRBV2 to TRBJ1-1; D may be TRBD1 (6 bases). The CDR3 has 14 residues. V was shortened by 6 bases and J by 1 base, with 12 bases between the two germline ends. Germline V CDR1 and CDR2: SNHLY, FYNNEI.

This chain uses TRBV29-1 with TRBJ1-4; D possibly corresponds to TRBD1 (6 bases). Per the germline V gene, CDR1 is SQVTM and CDR2 is ANQGSEA. The CDR3 covers 12 residues. Trimming took 6 bases from V and 6 from J, leaving 11 bases between them. The CDR3 bases are TGCAGCGTCAAGGGGGGGGATGAAAAACTGTTTTTT. Amino acid sequence: CSVKGGDEKLFF.

This clone occurred once. J is TRBJ2-2 and V is TRBV6-1, with D possibly matching TRBD1 (6 bases). CDR1 is MNHNS and CDR2 is SASEGT in the germline V gene. The CDR3 is 14 amino acids. The V gene lost 6 bases and the J gene lost 1 base, with 9 bases spanning the gap. CDR3 DNA: TGTGCCAGCAGGAAGGGGGAGAACACCGGGGAGCTGTTTTTT. It is translated as CASRKGENTGELFF.

This clone was observed a handful of times. The V gene is TRBV23-1, the J gene TRBJ2-7, with 8 positions matching TRBD1. TRBV23-1 is an ORF for which the function is uncertain. With 0 bases clipped from V and 5 bases from J, the junction kept 12 bases outside the gene matches. This CDR3 is 17 amino acids long. CDR3: CASSQSWLRQGKNEQYF. Written as DNA, the CDR3 is TGCGCCAGCAGTCAATCATGGTTGAGACAGGGGAAAAACGAGCAGTACTTC.

The chain combines TRBV28 with TRBJ2-7; 7 bases are a match to TRBD2. Germline V gene sequence: CDR1 MDHEN, CDR2 SYDVKM. V was clipped by 6 bases and J by 0 bases; unmatched bases: 14. This CDR3 is built from 17 residues. CDR3 protein: CASSKADGRKASYEQYF. The CDR3 nucleotides read TGTGCCAGCAGCAAAGCCGACGGGAGGAAAGCCTCCTACGAGCAGTACTTC.

This clone was found a few times. Other DNA sequences of this sample code for an identical CDR3. The chain recombines TRBV28 with TRBJ2-3; tentatively, D is TRBD2 (6 bases). This CDR3 contains 13 residues. Germline CDR1 reads MDHEN; CDR2 reads SYDVKM. V was cut by 6 bases and J by 6 bases, with 13 bases left in between. In DNA, the CDR3 is TGTGCCAGCAGGGAAGGACGGGGGGATACGCAGTATTTT. Translating it yields CASREGRGDTQYF.

The chain carries TRBV10-3 and TRBJ2-1; 7 bases map to TRBD1. The CDR3 totals 14 residues. Per the germline V gene, CDR1 is ENHRY and CDR2 is SYGVKD. V was pared by 9 bases and J by 3 bases, with 8 bases of the junction left unmatched. The CDR3 spells CAIATGTRYNEQFF. The CDR3 DNA reads as TGTGCCATTGCGACAGGGACCCGCTACAATGAGCAGTTCTTC.

This chain links TRBV6-5 with TRBJ2-7; the match to TRBD2 covers 8 bases. The V gene's germline CDR1 is MNHEY and CDR2 SVGAGI. The CDR3 consists of 13 residues. V was clipped by 2 bases and J by 5 bases; unmatched bases: 2. This chain's CDR3 is CASSYPGGDEQYF. CDR3 DNA: TGTGCCAGCAGTTACCCCGGGGGGGACGAGCAGTACTTC.

This clone appeared a few times. The V gene is TRBV30, the J gene TRBJ2-3, with 7 positions matching TRBD2. The J segment lost 5 bases and the V segment lost 0 bases, leaving 14 bases of the junction unmatched. The CDR3 consists of 17 residues. From germline, CDR1 is GTSNPN and CDR2 SVGIG (reference sequence). In nucleotides, the CDR3 is TGTGCCTGGAGTGTTGCCGGGGGGACTTGGTCGATAGATACGCAGTATTTT. Its protein is CAWSVAGGTWSIDTQYF.

This clone was picked up a small number of times. The chain couples TRBV14 to TRBJ1-2; 7 positions match TRBD1. The CDR3 length is 15 residues. Trimming took 4 bases from V and 4 from J; bases not matched to a gene: 9. Germline lookup yields CDR1 SGHDN and CDR2 FVKESK. CDR3 coding DNA: TGTGCCAGCAGCCCTCGACAGGGAATGGGCTATGGCTACACCTTC. This encodes CASSPRQGMGYGYTF.

Notes on this clone: The sample holds other DNA sequences that translate to the same CDR3. J is TRBJ2-7 and V is TRBV18, with D perhaps matching TRBD2 (6 bases). CDR3 length: 15 amino acids. Trimming shortened V by 3 bases and J by 2 bases, and 14 bases separated the two germline ends. The germline CDR1 and CDR2 sequences are KGHSH and LQKENI. CDR3 amino acids: CASSPAGQGPYEQYF. CDR3 coding DNA: TGTGCCAGCTCACCTGCGGGGCAGGGACCCTACGAGCAGTACTTC.

DNA for the CDR3: TGTGCCAGCAGCTCTAGCGGGAGGGCCATAGATACGCAGTATTTT. Its translation is CASSSSGRAIDTQYF. This chain joins TRBV7-9 and TRBJ2-3, with 12 positions matching TRBD2. CDR1 is SEHNR and CDR2 is FQNEAQ in the germline V gene (reference sequence). V was clipped by 4 bases and J by 5 bases; unmatched bases: 4. The CDR3 has 15 amino acids.

This chain uses TRBV4-1 with TRBJ2-5; D perhaps matches TRBD2 (6 bases). The CDR3 covers 13 residues. CDR1 is MGHRA, CDR2 YSYEKL, per germline. V was shortened by 4 bases and J by 6 bases, with 12 bases between the two germline ends. In DNA, the CDR3 is TGCGCCAGCAGCCTGGAGGGGTTGAAGACCCAGTACTTC. This sequence encodes CASSLEGLKTQYF.

CDR3 DNA sequence: TGTGCCAGCAGCGGACAGGGGAACACTGAAGCTTTCTTT. This encodes CASSGQGNTEAFF. The chain is built from TRBV5-4 and TRBJ1-1; 8 nucleotides line up with TRBD1. V gave up 4 bases and J gave up 1 base; unmatched junction bases: 0. The CDR3 contains 13 residues. Germline V gene lookup returns CDR1 SGHNT and CDR2 YYREEE (reference sequence).

The chain has TRBV28 and TRBJ1-2; D unresolved. Trimming stripped 5 bases from V and 5 bases from J, with 15 bases between. CDR3 length: 14 amino acids. CDR1 and CDR2 from the germline V gene are MDHEN and SYDVKM. The CDR3 loop reads CASSAPAEPYGYTF. In DNA, the CDR3 is TGTGCCAGCAGTGCCCCTGCCGAGCCTTATGGCTACACCTTC.

J is TRBJ1-3 and V is TRBV6-5; D call uncertain. Germline V lookup: CDR1 MNHEY, CDR2 SVGAGI. This CDR3 has 15 residues. V lost 3 bases to trimming and J lost 2 bases, with 11 bases between them. CDR3 protein: CASSYGSGTGNTIYF. For the CDR3, the DNA is TGTGCCAGCAGTTATGGCTCAGGAACTGGAAACACCATATATTTT.

The chain joins TRBV18 to TRBJ1-2, with D possibly TRBD1 on 5 matching bases. CDR3 size: 13 residues. V was shortened by 0 bases and J by 7 bases, with 9 bases between the two germline ends. The germline V gene encodes CDR1 KGHSH and CDR2 LQKENI. DNA for the CDR3: TGTGCCAGCTCACCACCGGCAGGGTCTGGCTACACCTTC. Translation: CASSPPAGSGYTF.

This clone has a handful of counts. This rearrangement joins TRBV10-2 to TRBJ2-7, with TRBD2 matching over 9 bases. CDR1 and CDR2 from the germline V gene are WSHSY and SAAADI. This CDR3 comprises 14 residues. The ends lost 4 bases at V and 4 bases at J; junction bases unmatched: 5. In DNA, the CDR3 is TGCGCCAGCAGTGTGACTAGCGGAGGATACGAGCAGTACTTC. Translating gives CASSVTSGGYEQYF.

The chain is built from TRBV7-9 and TRBJ2-5; 8 nucleotides match TRBD2. The CDR3 runs to 15 residues. Germline-derived CDR1 and CDR2 are SEHNR and FQNEAQ (reference sequence). With 5 bases clipped from V and 5 bases from J, the junction kept 10 bases outside the gene matches. The CDR3 sequence is CASSPDRAGAETQYF. The CDR3, as DNA: TGTGCCAGCAGCCCCGATCGAGCGGGAGCGGAGACCCAGTACTTC.

V usage is TRBV2 and J usage is TRBJ2-1; 11 nucleotides agree with TRBD1. The CDR3 length is 14 residues. With V trimmed by 4 bases and J by 6 bases, 2 bases remained unmatched. CDR1 and CDR2 from the germline V gene are SNHLY and FYNNEI. The CDR3 loop reads CASSVGTGGNEQFF. CDR3 DNA: TGTGCCAGCAGTGTGGGGACAGGGGGCAATGAGCAGTTCTTC.

The chain has TRBV28 and TRBJ2-3; 7 bases line up with TRBD2. J lost 6 bases, V lost 8 bases, and 8 bases had no gene match. The CDR3 is 13 residues long. Germline values: CDR1 MDHEN, CDR2 SYDVKM. CDR3 DNA sequence: TGTGCCAGCTCCCTTGCCGGGAGGGATACGCAGTATTTT. This sequence encodes CASSLAGRDTQYF.

The V and J genes are TRBV7-9 and TRBJ1-2; the match to TRBD1 covers 9 bases. Germline values: CDR1 SEHNR, CDR2 FQNEAQ (reference sequence). CDR3 length: 14 residues. V dropped 5 bases and J dropped 0; count of bases not matched to a gene: 1. Here the CDR3 DNA reads TGTGCCAGCAGCGGGACAGGGCCTAACTATGGCTACACCTTC. This translates into CASSGTGPNYGYTF.

This clone came up a few times. V is TRBV7-9 and J is TRBJ2-7, with 8 bases identical to TRBD1. The CDR3 spans 14 residues. Unmatched junction bases numbered 4, after V lost 5 bases and J lost 1 base. Per the germline V gene, CDR1 is SEHNR and CDR2 is FQNEAQ (reference sequence). DNA for the CDR3: TGTGCCAGCAGCACAAGGACAGGGTCCTACGAGCAGTACTTC. It specifies CASSTRTGSYEQYF.